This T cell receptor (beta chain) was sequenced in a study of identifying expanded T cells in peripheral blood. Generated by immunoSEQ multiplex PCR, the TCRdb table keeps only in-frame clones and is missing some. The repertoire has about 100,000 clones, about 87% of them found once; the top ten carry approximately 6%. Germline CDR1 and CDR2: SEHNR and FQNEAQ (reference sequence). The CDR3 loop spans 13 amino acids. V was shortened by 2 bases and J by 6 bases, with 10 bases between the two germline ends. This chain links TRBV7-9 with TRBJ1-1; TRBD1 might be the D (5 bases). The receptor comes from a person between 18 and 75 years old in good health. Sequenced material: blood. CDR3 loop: CASSLSGPAEAFF. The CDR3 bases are TGTGCCAGCAGCTTATCGGGACCTGCTGAAGCTTTCTTT.